These T cell receptor beta chains were read from a single sample in a study of T cell repertoires in cytomegalovirus infection. MiXCR, run by TCRdb on the reads, gives a single entry per CDR3 protein. The table has a few hundred thousand distinct CDR3 sequences, over 15% seen once. The sample comprised CD8+ T cells from PBMCs. These receptors were obtained from a human donor in good health (CMV status not recorded). Some clones in this sample may be carry-over from other donors' samples. The CDR3 runs from the conserved cysteine through the conserved F or W. The order of the fields is clone size, J gene, D gene, CDR3 length, V gene, CDR3 protein, CDR3 DNA. The D gene is left open where the match is weak. Size is omitted from some rows. Given values are once, few, many or a class for expanded clones.

many TRBJ2-5 . 15 TRBV7-2 CASSLPWASEQTQYF TGTGCCAGCAGCTTACCCTGGGCTAGCGAGCAGACCCAGTACTTC
few TRBJ1-2 . 18 TRBV20-1 CSARDPYTAGPRYYGYTF TGCAGTGCTAGAGACCCTTATACAGCAGGCCCCCGGTACTATGGCTACACCTTC
many TRBJ1-1 . 15 TRBV7-9 CASSSGWGLNTEAFF TGTGCCAGCAGCTCAGGCTGGGGGCTCAACACTGAAGCTTTCTTT
few TRBJ2-2 TRBD1 15 TRBV28 CASRETGSNTGELFF TGTGCCAGCAGAGAGACAGGGTCGAACACCGGGGAGCTGTTTTTT
. TRBJ2-1 . 13 TRBV28 CASSLWGAGEQFF TGTGCCAGCAGTTTATGGGGGGCTGGTGAGCAGTTCTTC
few TRBJ2-7 TRBD1 14 TRBV2 CASSVDRYLPEQYF TGTGCCAGCAGTGTGGACAGGTACCTCCCCGAGCAGTACTTC
few TRBJ2-1 . 17 TRBV7-9 CASTSGVPVYGRNEQFF TGTGCCAGCACCTCAGGGGTGCCGGTGTATGGACGCAATGAGCAGTTCTTC
. TRBJ2-7 . 14 TRBV28 CASRLARSSYEQYF TGTGCCAGCAGGCTAGCGAGGAGCTCCTACGAGCAGTACTTC
many TRBJ1-6 . 16 TRBV2 CASSEVRSSYNSPLHF TGTGCCAGCAGTGAGGTCCGCAGCTCCTATAATTCACCCCTCCACTTT
. TRBJ2-1 TRBD2 18 TRBV7-8 CASSFPGLAGLTYNEQFF TGTGCCAGCAGCTTCCCGGGACTAGCGGGGCTTACCTACAATGAGCAGTTCTTC
few TRBJ2-1 TRBD2 15 TRBV5-5 CASSLGRGGHNEQFF TGTGCCAGCAGCCTTGGGAGGGGCGGACACAATGAGCAGTTCTTC
many TRBJ1-1 . 12 TRBV6-2/TRBV6-3 CASSYGGAEAFF TGTGCCAGCAGTTACGGGGGGGCTGAAGCTTTCTTT
few TRBJ2-3 TRBD2 16 TRBV20-1 CSARSWTSGLADTQYF TGCAGTGCTAGGTCCTGGACTAGCGGGCTCGCAGATACGCAGTATTTT
few TRBJ1-1 TRBD1 15 TRBV10-3 CAISDVGQGNTEAFF TGTGCCATCAGTGACGTAGGACAGGGGAACACTGAAGCTTTCTTT
. TRBJ2-1 TRBD2 16 TRBV6-2/TRBV6-3 CASSYDPSGVYNEQFF TGTGCCAGCAGTTACGACCCTAGCGGGGTTTACAATGAGCAGTTCTTC
. TRBJ2-5 . 16 TRBV18 CASSPLRTGFEETQYF TGTGCCAGCTCACCACTCCGAACAGGGTTTGAGGAGACCCAGTACTTC
few TRBJ1-1 . 17 TRBV5-4 CASTVGTRGRLNTEAFF TGTGCCAGCACCGTGGGGACCAGGGGCCGCCTGAACACTGAAGCTTTCTTT
. TRBJ2-1 . 15 TRBV29-1 CSVEEIVSGSNEQFF TGCAGCGTTGAAGAAATTGTCTCGGGGTCCAATGAGCAGTTCTTC
many TRBJ2-5 . 15 TRBV7-6 CASSGKERGQETQYF TGTGCCAGCAGCGGCAAGGAGAGGGGACAAGAGACCCAGTACTTC
. TRBJ1-1 . 15 TRBV6-6 CASRANRDLMTEAFF TGTGCCAGCAGGGCAAACCGGGACCTTATGACTGAAGCTTTCTTT
. TRBJ2-7 . 11 TRBV28 CASSPGHLATF TGTGCCAGCTCGCCGGGCCATCTCGCGACCTTC
few TRBJ1-1 TRBD1 14 TRBV19 CASSVTGTTTEAFF TGTGCCAGTAGTGTGACAGGGACGACCACTGAAGCTTTCTTT
. TRBJ2-7 . 13 TRBV9 CASSVGDIYEQYF TGTGCCAGCAGCGTTGGGGATATCTACGAGCAGTACTTC
. TRBJ2-5 . 16 TRBV12-5 CASVRGGGHGQETQYF TGTGCTAGTGTGAGGGGGGGAGGGCACGGCCAAGAGACCCAGTACTTC
. TRBJ2-7 TRBD1 15 TRBV19 CASSAAGTGEYEQYF TGTGCCAGTAGTGCAGCCGGGACAGGGGAGTACGAGCAGTACTTC
many TRBJ1-1 . 15 TRBV7-6 CASSLEKGMNTEAFF TGTGCCAGCAGCTTAGAAAAAGGGATGAACACTGAAGCTTTCTTT
. TRBJ1-6 . 14 TRBV12-3/TRBV12-4 CASSLGLYNSPLHF TGTGCCAGCAGCCTCGGACTTTATAATTCACCCCTCCACTTT